These 30 T cell receptor beta chains came from one sample sequenced in a study of early T cells in non-severe SARS-CoV-2 infection. MiXCR, run by TCRdb on the 5' RACE reads, gives a single entry per CDR3 protein. The sample lists tens of thousands of distinct CDR3 sequences; 4.9% were seen once. What was sequenced was whole blood. The receptors here all came from an adult who was a healthcare worker with PCR-confirmed SARS-CoV-2 infection or an uninfected control (not recorded which).

The sample holds many counts of this clonotype. This sequence joins TRBV15 and TRBJ2-7, with D possibly being TRBD1 (5 bases). V dropped 3 bases and J dropped 2 bases, with 8 bases sitting between them. The CDR3 extends over 13 amino acids. The V gene's germline CDR1 is LNHNV and CDR2 YYDKDF (reference sequence). The CDR3 here is CATSSRGAYEQYF. The CDR3 region has the DNA TGTGCCACCAGCAGTAGGGGCGCCTACGAGCAGTACTTC.

In this sample, this clonotype turned up many times. V is TRBV7-2 and J is TRBJ2-3; maybe TRBD2 (5 bases). CDR3 length: 14 residues. V shed 4 bases and J shed 1 base, with 9 bases lying between them. Germline V gives CDR1 SGHTA, CDR2 FQGNSA. The CDR3 DNA sequence: TGTGCCAGCAGCTCACAAGCGGGCACAGATACGCAGTATTTT. As protein: CASSSQAGTDTQYF.

This clonotype was counted between two and nine times. The V and J genes are TRBV9 and TRBJ1-1; D uncertain. The CDR3 contains 13 residues. The V end lost 4 bases, the J end lost 2 bases, and 9 bases lay between the germline ends. CDR1 and CDR2 (germline): SGDLS, YYNGEE. The CDR3 DNA is TGTGCCAGCAGCTCCGAGGGCAACACTGAAGCTTTCTTT. Translated: CASSSEGNTEAFF.

There are many counts of this clonotype. This sequence joins TRBV20-1 and TRBJ1-1; D possibly corresponds to TRBD1 (6 bases). This CDR3 has 16 residues. Germline CDR1 is DFQATT and CDR2 is SNEGSKA (reference sequence). Deletions cut 5 bases from V and 0 bases from J, with 19 bases between. Here the CDR3 reads CSADRVDSFMNTEAFF. The CDR3 region has the DNA TGCAGTGCTGATCGCGTGGACAGCTTCATGAACACTGAAGCTTTCTTT.

This clonotype appeared many times. The V and J genes are TRBV4-3 and TRBJ2-1; TRBD2 agrees at 14 bases. The CDR3 spans 17 residues. V shed 4 bases and J 1 base; nucleotides not matched to a gene: 3. Germline lookup yields CDR1 LGHNA and CDR2 YSLEER. Here the CDR3 reads CASSLGTSGSSYNEQFF. The CDR3 DNA follows: TGCGCCAGCAGCCTTGGGACTAGCGGGAGTTCCTACAATGAGCAGTTCTTC.

This clonotype was counted ten times or more. The chain is built from TRBV7-2 and TRBJ2-5, with a possible D match to TRBD1 (5 bases). The CDR3 is made up of 18 amino acids. CDR1 SGHTA and CDR2 FQGNSA come from the germline V gene. V dropped 2 bases and J dropped 4 bases, with 23 bases sitting between them. As DNA, the CDR3 is TGTGCCAGCAGCTTATACGGGCCCAGGGAACGTAAGGGAGAGACCCAGTACTTC. Protein: CASSLYGPRERKGETQYF.

This clonotype was counted ten times or more. The V call is TRBV7-2, the J call TRBJ2-7, with D perhaps matching TRBD2 (5 bases). This CDR3 contains 14 residues. Germline-derived CDR1 and CDR2 are SGHTA and FQGNSA. With 0 bases removed from V and 3 bases from J, the gap between germline ends came to 9 bases. CDR3 coding DNA: TGTGCCAGCAGCTTAGCGAGGGTCGACTACGAGCAGTACTTC. It encodes CASSLARVDYEQYF.

A few counts support this clonotype. The chain uses TRBV2 and TRBJ1-1; no clear D gene. The germline V and J ends were trimmed by 0 bases and 1 base, with 6 bases remaining between them. The germline V gene encodes CDR1 SNHLY and CDR2 FYNNEI. The CDR3 length is 14 residues. For the CDR3, the DNA is TGTGCCAGCAGTGAAGCGTCCAGGAACACTGAAGCTTTCTTT. Residues: CASSEASRNTEAFF.

This clonotype has a count of ten or more. The V call is TRBV3-1, the J call TRBJ1-1, with D unclear. The CDR3 length is 12 residues. V lost 6 bases, J lost 0 bases, and 5 bases lay in between. Per germline, CDR1 LGHDT and CDR2 YNNKEL (reference sequence). CDR3 coding DNA: TGTGCCAGCAGTACCATGAACACTGAAGCTTTCTTT. Translation: CASSTMNTEAFF.

This clonotype was counted at least ten times. V gene TRBV25-1 combines with J gene TRBJ1-2; TRBD1 might be the D (6 bases). The germline V gene encodes CDR1 MGHDK and CDR2 SYGVNS. The CDR3 is 14 residues long. V shed 8 bases and J shed 5 bases, with 18 bases lying between them. The CDR3 sequence is CASVGAGALYGYTF. CDR3 bases: TGTGCCAGCGTCGGGGCGGGGGCTCTATATGGCTACACCTTC.

V and J are TRBV20-1 and TRBJ2-7; 15 bases align to TRBD2. V lost 5 bases, J lost 0 bases, and 5 bases stayed unmatched. Germline lookup yields CDR1 DFQATT and CDR2 SNEGSKA (reference sequence). This CDR3 has 16 residues. CDR3 coding DNA: TGCAGTGCTCCCGGGACTAGCGGGAGGAGCTCCTACGAGCAGTACTTC. Its translation is CSAPGTSGRSSYEQYF.

This chain uses TRBV3-1 with TRBJ1-1; D ambiguous. Per germline, CDR1 LGHDT and CDR2 YNNKEL (reference sequence). The CDR3 covers 14 residues. V was clipped by 1 base and J by 1 base, with 7 bases between them. The CDR3 is CASSQVAANTEAFF. In nucleotides, the CDR3 is TGTGCCAGCAGCCAAGTTGCTGCGAACACTGAAGCTTTCTTT.

The chain combines TRBV5-1 with TRBJ1-1; D is ambiguous. This CDR3 comprises 13 residues. Germline lookup yields CDR1 SGHRS and CDR2 YFSETQ. V was pared by 2 bases and J by 5 bases, with 10 bases between. The CDR3 is CASSFIGGTEAFF. DNA of the CDR3: TGCGCCAGCAGCTTTATCGGTGGGACTGAAGCTTTCTTT.

This chain connects TRBV20-1 to TRBJ2-7, with 9 bases identical to TRBD1. The CDR3 runs 13 residues. Germline-derived CDR1 and CDR2 are DFQATT and SNEGSKA (reference sequence). V shed 2 bases, J shed 6 bases, and the junction held 5 bases outside the gene matches. CDR3 coding DNA: TGCAGTGCTAGATGGGACAGGGTAATCGAGCAGTACTTC. This encodes CSARWDRVIEQYF.

This clonotype showed up just a few times. The chain employs TRBV7-9 and TRBJ2-7; the match to TRBD2 covers 7 bases. V trimming: 5 bases; J trimming: 3 bases; junction bases outside the gene matches: 10. Looked up from germline, CDR1 is SEHNR and CDR2 is FQNEAQ (reference sequence). The length of the CDR3 is 15 residues. CDR3 amino acids: CASSATLAAGYEQYF. Written as DNA, the CDR3 is TGTGCCAGCAGCGCAACCCTAGCGGCGGGCTACGAGCAGTACTTC. Looking up the rest from reference TRBV7-9 and TRBJ2-7 gives the full variable domain: DTGVSQNPRHKITKRGQNVTFRCDPISEHNRLYWYRQTLGQGPEFLTYFQNEAQLEKSRLLSDRFSAERPKGSFSTLEIQRTEQGDSAMYLCASSATLAAGYEQYFGPGTRLTVT.

There are many counts of this clonotype. V gene TRBV6-5 combines with J gene TRBJ1-2; D is perhaps TRBD1 (5 bases). V was trimmed by 3 bases and J by 6 bases, leaving 8 bases between them. CDR3 length: 12 amino acids. The V gene's germline CDR1 is MNHEY and CDR2 SVGAGI. Here the CDR3 reads CASSYGGNGYTF. As DNA, the CDR3 is TGTGCCAGCAGTTATGGGGGAAATGGCTACACCTTC.

There are a few counts of this clonotype. The chain is built from TRBV2 and TRBJ1-6, with TRBD1 matching 7 bases. J was trimmed by 3 bases and V by 5 bases; bases with no gene match: 4. This CDR3 contains 15 residues. Germline V CDR1 and CDR2: SNHLY, FYNNEI. The CDR3 protein is CASSSQGHYNSPLHF. The CDR3 region has the DNA TGTGCCAGCAGTTCACAGGGGCACTATAATTCACCCCTCCACTTT.

The rearrangement links TRBV9 to TRBJ2-2; D is unclear. The germline V gene encodes CDR1 SGDLS and CDR2 YYNGEE. This CDR3 has 14 residues. Trimming removed 0 bases from V and 5 bases from J, with 8 bases in between. In DNA form, the CDR3 reads TGTGCCAGCAGCGTAGGATTAGAAACCGGGGAGCTGTTTTTT. Encoded protein: CASSVGLETGELFF.

This clonotype was observed at least ten times. The chain is built from TRBV10-3 and TRBJ2-2; a weak D match, TRBD1 (6 bases). Looked up from germline, CDR1 is ENHRY and CDR2 is SYGVKD. The CDR3 covers 15 residues. Between the trimmed V and J ends, which lost 3 bases and 4 bases, there was a span of 12 bases. In DNA form, the CDR3 reads TGTGCCATCAGTGAAGGGACACCAGTCACCGGGGAGCTGTTTTTT. This codes for CAISEGTPVTGELFF.

This clonotype was counted a few times. The chain links TRBV28 to TRBJ2-6; D might be TRBD1 (5 bases). Per germline, CDR1 MDHEN and CDR2 SYDVKM. V lost 6 bases to trimming and J lost 1 base, with 10 bases between them. The CDR3 is made up of 15 amino acids. CDR3 protein: CASRQRGSGANVLTF. In DNA, the CDR3 is TGTGCCAGCAGGCAAAGGGGTTCTGGGGCCAACGTCCTGACTTTC. The full variable domain, its missing parts supplied by reference TRBV28 and TRBJ2-6, is DVKVTQSSRYLVKRTGEKVFLECVQDMDHENMFWYRQDPGLGLRLIYFSYDVKMKEKGDIPEGYSVSREKKERFSLILESASTNQTSMYLCASRQRGSGANVLTFGAGSRLTVL.

The chain couples TRBV5-1 to TRBJ2-1, with 11 bases aligning to TRBD2. Germline V gene data show CDR1 as SGHRS and CDR2 as YFSETQ. Trimming cost V 5 bases and J 8 bases; bases outside gene matches: 6. The CDR3 totals 14 residues. CDR3 loop: CASREGLAVDEQFF. The CDR3 DNA follows: TGCGCCAGCAGAGAGGGACTAGCGGTTGATGAGCAGTTCTTC.

The rearrangement links TRBV6-2 or TRBV6-3 to TRBJ2-5; 14 bases match TRBD2. The CDR3 has 16 residues. Germline-derived CDR1 and CDR2 are MNHEY and SVGEGT. The ends lost 6 bases at V and 5 bases at J; junction bases unmatched: 8. In DNA form, the CDR3 reads TGTGCCAGCAGCCCCGGACTAGCGGGAGGCCCGGAGACCCAGTACTTC. Amino acids: CASSPGLAGGPETQYF.

This clonotype appeared many times. The gene calls are TRBV4-1 and TRBJ1-2; D is uncertain. This CDR3 comprises 15 residues. Between the trimmed V and J ends, which lost 0 bases and 2 bases, there was a span of 10 bases. In germline, CDR1 is MGHRA, CDR2 YSYEKL. The CDR3 nucleotides are TGCGCCAGCAGCCAAGAGGCAGCTACCAACTATGGCTACACCTTC. It codes for CASSQEAATNYGYTF.

In this sample, this clonotype turned up many times. V and J are TRBV5-1 and TRBJ2-2, with D maybe TRBD1 (5 bases). The V end lost 4 bases, the J end lost 4 bases, and 20 bases lay between the germline ends. Germline lookup yields CDR1 SGHRS and CDR2 YFSETQ. This CDR3 spans 17 amino acids. The CDR3 sequence: CASSLSSTARSTGELFF. CDR3 bases: TGCGCCAGCAGCCTAAGTTCGACAGCTCGTAGCACCGGGGAGCTGTTTTTT.

The J gene is TRBJ1-1, the V gene TRBV11-2; D is unresolved. The CDR3 loop spans 13 amino acids. Germline CDR1 reads SGHAT; CDR2 reads FQNNGV. Trimming removed 2 bases from V and 6 bases from J, with 10 bases in between. The CDR3 bases are TGTGCCAGCAGCTTATTCAGAGAGTCTGAAGCTTTCTTT. Its protein product is CASSLFRESEAFF.

This clonotype occurred a few times. In DNA, the CDR3 is TGTGCCAGCAGCGTAGGCGGGGGGCTGAATGGCTACACCTTC. It specifies CASSVGGGLNGYTF. The V and J genes are TRBV9 and TRBJ1-2; D may be TRBD1 (6 bases). Germline assignment: CDR1 SGDLS and CDR2 YYNGEE. The CDR3 has 14 amino acids. V dropped 0 bases and J dropped 6 bases, with 12 bases sitting between them.

This clonotype has ten or more counts. V usage is TRBV28 and J usage is TRBJ1-5; TRBD1 agrees at 9 bases. V lost 7 bases to trimming and J lost 1 base; unmatched junction nucleotides: 5. Germline-derived CDR1 and CDR2 are MDHEN and SYDVKM. This CDR3 contains 15 residues. CDR3 nucleotides: TGTGCCAGCAATACAGGGGGCGACAGCAATCAGCCCCAGCATTTT. This encodes CASNTGGDSNQPQHF. The full variable domain, completed using reference TRBV28 and TRBJ1-5, is DVKVTQSSRYLVKRTGEKVFLECVQDMDHENMFWYRQDPGLGLRLIYFSYDVKMKEKGDIPEGYSVSREKKERFSLILESASTNQTSMYLCASNTGGDSNQPQHFGDGTRLSIL.

This sequence joins TRBV29-1 and TRBJ1-1; a possible D gene is TRBD1 (5 bases). Germline V gene sequence: CDR1 SQVTM, CDR2 ANQGSEA. The CDR3 loop spans 13 amino acids. V lost 5 bases and J lost 0, with 10 bases in between. CDR3 in DNA: TGCAGCGTTTACAGGAAAATGAACACTGAAGCTTTCTTT. Translating it yields CSVYRKMNTEAFF.

This clonotype was seen ten or more times. This chain uses TRBV7-2 with TRBJ1-3, with D possibly being TRBD1 (5 bases). The CDR3 runs to 15 residues. Trimming shortened V by 3 bases and J by 5 bases, and 14 bases separated the two germline ends. Germline lookup yields CDR1 SGHTA and CDR2 FQGNSA. CDR3 region: CASSLEGKARNTIYF. The CDR3 DNA reads as TGTGCCAGCAGCTTGGAGGGGAAAGCCCGAAACACCATATATTTT. The whole variable domain, remainder taken from reference TRBV7-2 and TRBJ1-3, is GAGVSQSPSNKVTEKGKDVELRCDPISGHTALYWYRQSLGQGLEFLIYFQGNSAPDKSGLPSDRFSAERTGGSVSTLTIQRTQQEDSAVYLCASSLEGKARNTIYFGEGSWLTVV.

This rearrangement joins TRBV20-1 to TRBJ2-1; 7 bases line up with TRBD2. From germline, CDR1 is DFQATT and CDR2 SNEGSKA (reference sequence). The CDR3 is 14 residues long. The V gene end was trimmed by 3 bases and the J gene end by 4 bases; junction bases not matched to a gene: 6. CDR3 in DNA: TGCAGTGCTAGTACGCCGGGAGGTTACAATGAGCAGTTCTTC. This codes for CSASTPGGYNEQFF.